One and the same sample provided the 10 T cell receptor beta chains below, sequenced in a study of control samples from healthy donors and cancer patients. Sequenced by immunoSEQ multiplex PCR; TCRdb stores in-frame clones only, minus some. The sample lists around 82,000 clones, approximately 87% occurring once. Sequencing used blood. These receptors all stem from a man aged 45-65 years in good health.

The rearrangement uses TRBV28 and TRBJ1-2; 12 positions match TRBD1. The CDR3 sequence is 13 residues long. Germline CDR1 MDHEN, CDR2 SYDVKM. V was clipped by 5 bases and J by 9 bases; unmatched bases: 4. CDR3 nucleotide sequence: TGTGCCAGCAGTAGGGACAGGGGGCTTAGCTACACCTTC. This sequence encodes CASSRDRGLSYTF.

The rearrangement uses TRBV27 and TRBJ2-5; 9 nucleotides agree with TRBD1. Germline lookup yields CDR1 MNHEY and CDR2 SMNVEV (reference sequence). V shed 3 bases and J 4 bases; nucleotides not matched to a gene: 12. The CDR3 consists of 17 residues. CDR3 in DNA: TGTGCCAGCAGTTTTCGACCAAAGACAGGGGGAAGAGAGACCCAGTACTTC. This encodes CASSFRPKTGGRETQYF.

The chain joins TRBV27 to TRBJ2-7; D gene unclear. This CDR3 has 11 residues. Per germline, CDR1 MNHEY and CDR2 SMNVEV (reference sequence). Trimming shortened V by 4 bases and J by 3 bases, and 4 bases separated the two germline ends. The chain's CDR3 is CASSSHYEQYF. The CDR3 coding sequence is TGTGCCAGCAGTTCCCACTACGAGCAGTACTTC.

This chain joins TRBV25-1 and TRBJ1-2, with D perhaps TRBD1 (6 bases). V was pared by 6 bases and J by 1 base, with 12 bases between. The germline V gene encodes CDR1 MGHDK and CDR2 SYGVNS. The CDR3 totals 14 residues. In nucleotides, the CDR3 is TGTGCCAGCAGGCCGCCAGGGGTTAACTATGGCTACACCTTC. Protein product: CASRPPGVNYGYTF.

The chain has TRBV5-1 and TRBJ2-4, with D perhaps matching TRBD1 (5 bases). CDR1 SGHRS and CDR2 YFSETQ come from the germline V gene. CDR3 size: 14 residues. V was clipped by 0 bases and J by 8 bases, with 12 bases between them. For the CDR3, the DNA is TGCGCCAGCAGCTTGGGCGGCCTAGGGGACATTCAGTACTTC. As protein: CASSLGGLGDIQYF.

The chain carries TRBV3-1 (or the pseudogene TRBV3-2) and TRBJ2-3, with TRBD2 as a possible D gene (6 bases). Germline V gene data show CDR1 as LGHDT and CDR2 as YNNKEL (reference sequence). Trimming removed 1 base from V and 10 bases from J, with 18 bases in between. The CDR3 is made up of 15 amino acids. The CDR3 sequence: CASSQGDSGSRPQYF. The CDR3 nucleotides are TGTGCCAGCAGCCAAGGAGATAGCGGCTCCCGCCCGCAGTATTTT.

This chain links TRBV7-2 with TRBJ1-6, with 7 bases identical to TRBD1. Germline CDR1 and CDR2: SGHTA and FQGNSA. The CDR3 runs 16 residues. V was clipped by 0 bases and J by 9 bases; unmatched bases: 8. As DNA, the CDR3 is TGTGCCAGCAGCTTAGCTGGAACAGGGGTGGGTTCACCCCTCCACTTT. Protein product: CASSLAGTGVGSPLHF.

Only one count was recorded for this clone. The CDR3 region is CASRSTGNLKETQYF. DNA of the CDR3: TGTGCCAGCAGATCGACAGGGAACCTAAAAGAGACCCAGTACTTC. The genes are TRBV6-5 and TRBJ2-5; 7 bases fit TRBD1. The CDR3 is made up of 15 amino acids. Germline values: CDR1 MNHEY, CDR2 SVGAGI. The V segment lost 6 bases and the J segment 3 bases; nucleotides outside the gene matches: 10.

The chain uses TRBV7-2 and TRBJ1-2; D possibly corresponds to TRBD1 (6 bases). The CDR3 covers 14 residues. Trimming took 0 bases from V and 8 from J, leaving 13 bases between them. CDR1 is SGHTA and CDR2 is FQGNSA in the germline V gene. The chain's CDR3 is CASSLAGNREGYTF. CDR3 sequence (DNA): TGTGCCAGCAGCTTAGCGGGGAACAGGGAAGGCTACACCTTC.

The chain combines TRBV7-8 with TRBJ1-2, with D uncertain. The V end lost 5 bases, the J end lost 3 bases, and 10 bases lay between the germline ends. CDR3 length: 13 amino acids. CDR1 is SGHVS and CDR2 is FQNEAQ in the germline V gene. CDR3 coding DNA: TGTGCCAGCAGCGCGAGGACGGACTATGGCTACACCTTC. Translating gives CASSARTDYGYTF. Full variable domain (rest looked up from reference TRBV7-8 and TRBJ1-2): GAGVSQSPRYKVAKRGQDVALRCDPISGHVSLFWYQQALGQGPEFLTYFQNEAQLDKSGLPSDRFFAERPEGSVSTLKIQRTQQEDSAVYLCASSARTDYGYTFGSGTRLTVV.